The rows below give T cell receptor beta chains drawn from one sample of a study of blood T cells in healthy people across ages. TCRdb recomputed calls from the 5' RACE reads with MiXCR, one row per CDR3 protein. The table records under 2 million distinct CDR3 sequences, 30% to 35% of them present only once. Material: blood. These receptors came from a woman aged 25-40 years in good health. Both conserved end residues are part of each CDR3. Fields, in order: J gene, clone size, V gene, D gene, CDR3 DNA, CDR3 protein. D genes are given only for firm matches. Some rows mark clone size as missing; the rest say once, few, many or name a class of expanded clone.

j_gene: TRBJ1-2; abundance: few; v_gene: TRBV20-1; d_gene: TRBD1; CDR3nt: TGCAGTGCTAGAGTTCTCAGGGGGGTAGGCGGCTACACCTTC; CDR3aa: CSARVLRGVGGYTF
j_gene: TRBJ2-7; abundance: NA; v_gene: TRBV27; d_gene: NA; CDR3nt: TGTGCCAGCTTACCGGGACCGCCATCCTGCGAGCAGTACTTC; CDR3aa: CASLPGPPSCEQYF
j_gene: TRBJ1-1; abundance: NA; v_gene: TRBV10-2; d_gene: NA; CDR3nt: TGCGCCAGCAGTGAGTCAGTCAGAATGAACACTGAAGCTTTCTTT; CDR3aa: CASSESVRMNTEAFF
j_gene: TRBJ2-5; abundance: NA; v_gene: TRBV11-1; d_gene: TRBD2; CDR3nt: TGTGCCAGCAGCCTATCTAGCGGGAGAGGCCAAGAGACCCAGTACTTC; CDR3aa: CASSLSSGRGQETQYF
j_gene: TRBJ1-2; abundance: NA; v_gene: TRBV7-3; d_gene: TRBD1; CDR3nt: TGTGCCAGCGGCTTGGGACAGGGAGAGGGGGGCTACACCTTC; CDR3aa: CASGLGQGEGGYTF
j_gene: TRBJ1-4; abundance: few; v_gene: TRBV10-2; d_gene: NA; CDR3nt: TGCGCCAGCGCGAGGGGCGAAGGGCATGAAAAACTGTTTTTT; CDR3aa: CASARGEGHEKLFF
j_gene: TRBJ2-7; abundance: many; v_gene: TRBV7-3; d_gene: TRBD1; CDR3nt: TGTGCCAGCAGCGTGACAGGGGGAAGGAGCTACGAGCAGTACTTC; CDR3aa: CASSVTGGRSYEQYF
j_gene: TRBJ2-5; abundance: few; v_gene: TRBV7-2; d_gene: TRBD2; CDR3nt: TGTGCCAGCAGCTTAATGACTAGCGGGGGGGCGGGTGAGACCCAGTACTTC; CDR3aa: CASSLMTSGGAGETQYF
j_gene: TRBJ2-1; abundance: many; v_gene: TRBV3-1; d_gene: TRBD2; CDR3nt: TGTGCCAGCAGCCCACCGACTAGCGGGGGGGCCTACAATGAGCAGTTCTTC; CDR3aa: CASSPPTSGGAYNEQFF
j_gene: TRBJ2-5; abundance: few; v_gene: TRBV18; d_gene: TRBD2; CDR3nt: TGTGCCAGCTCACCACTCGCGGGAGTCGTCGAGACCCAGTACTTC; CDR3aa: CASSPLAGVVETQYF
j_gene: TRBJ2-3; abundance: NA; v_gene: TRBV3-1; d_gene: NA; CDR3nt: TGTGCCAGCAGCCCAAATTCGGCAGATACGCAGTATTTT; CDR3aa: CASSPNSADTQYF
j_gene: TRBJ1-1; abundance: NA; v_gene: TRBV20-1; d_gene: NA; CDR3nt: TGCAGTGCTAGAGTCGGCAGCATGAACACTGAAGCTTTCTTT; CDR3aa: CSARVGSMNTEAFF
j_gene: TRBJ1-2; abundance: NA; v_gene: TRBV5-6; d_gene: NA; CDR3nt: TGTGCCAGCAGCTTGAAAGGGGAGCCCTATGGCTACACCTTC; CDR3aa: CASSLKGEPYGYTF
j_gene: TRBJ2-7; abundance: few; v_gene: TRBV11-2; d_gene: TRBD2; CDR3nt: TGTGCCAGCAGCTTAGGACTAAGACTAGCGAGAAACTACGAGCAGTACTTC; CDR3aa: CASSLGLRLARNYEQYF
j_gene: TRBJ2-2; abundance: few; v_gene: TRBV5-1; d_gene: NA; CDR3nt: TGCGCCGGCAGCTTGCCCCGGGACCGACTAACCGGGGAGCTGTTTTTT; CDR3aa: CAGSLPRDRLTGELFF
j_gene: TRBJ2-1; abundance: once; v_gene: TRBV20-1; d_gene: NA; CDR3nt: TGCAGTGCTAGAGATCAAGCCATCTCCTACAATGAGCAGTTCTTC; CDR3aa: CSARDQAISYNEQFF
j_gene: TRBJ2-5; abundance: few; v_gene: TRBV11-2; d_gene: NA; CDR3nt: TGTGCCAGCAGCCCCCGGACTAACGCGCAAGAGACCCAGTACTTC; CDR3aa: CASSPRTNAQETQYF